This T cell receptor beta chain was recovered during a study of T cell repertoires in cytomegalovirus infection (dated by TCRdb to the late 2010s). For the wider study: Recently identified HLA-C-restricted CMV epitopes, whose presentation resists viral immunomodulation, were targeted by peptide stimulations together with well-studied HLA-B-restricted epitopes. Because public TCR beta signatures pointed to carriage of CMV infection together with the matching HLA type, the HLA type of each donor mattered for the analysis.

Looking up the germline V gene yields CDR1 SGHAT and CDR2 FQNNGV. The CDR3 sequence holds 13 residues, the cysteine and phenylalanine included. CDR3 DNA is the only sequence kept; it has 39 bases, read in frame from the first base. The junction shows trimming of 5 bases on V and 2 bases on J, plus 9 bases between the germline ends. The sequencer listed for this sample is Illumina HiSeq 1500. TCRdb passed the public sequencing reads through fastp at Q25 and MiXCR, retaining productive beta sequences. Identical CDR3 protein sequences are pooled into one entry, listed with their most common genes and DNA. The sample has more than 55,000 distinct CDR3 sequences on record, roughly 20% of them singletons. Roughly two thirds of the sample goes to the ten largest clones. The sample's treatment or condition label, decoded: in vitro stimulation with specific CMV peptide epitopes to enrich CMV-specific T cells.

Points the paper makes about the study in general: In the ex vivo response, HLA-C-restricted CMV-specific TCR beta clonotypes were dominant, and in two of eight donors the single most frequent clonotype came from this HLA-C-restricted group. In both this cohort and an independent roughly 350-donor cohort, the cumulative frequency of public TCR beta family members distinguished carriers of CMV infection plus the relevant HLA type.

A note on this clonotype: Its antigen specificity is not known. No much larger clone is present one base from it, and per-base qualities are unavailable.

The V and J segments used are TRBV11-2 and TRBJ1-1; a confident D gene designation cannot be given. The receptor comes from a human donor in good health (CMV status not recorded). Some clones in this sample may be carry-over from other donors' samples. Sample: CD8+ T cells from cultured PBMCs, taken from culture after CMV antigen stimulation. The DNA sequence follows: TGTGCCAGCAGCCTACAGCTTAACACTGAAGCTTTCTTT. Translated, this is CASSLQLNTEAFF.